This T cell receptor (beta chain) was sequenced during a study of T-cell reconstitution after alpha-beta-depleted transplantation in children (dated by TCRdb to the mid-2010s). Regarding the study in general: Using TCR repertoire profiling, the study followed T-cell immune reconstitution in a quantitative way in children after TCRalphabeta/CD19-depleted allogeneic hematopoietic cell transplantation. What the work shows at the level of the full study, not this receptor alone: In some patients, high TCRbeta diversity at day 60 was attributed to recipient T cells and intrathymic progenitors that had survived conditioning. Over the following months the frequencies of hyperexpanded clones went down, and after one year T-cell counts and TCRbeta diversity were mostly credited to newly produced T cells. The apparently early alphabetaT-cell count recovery about two months after transplant was reportedly dependent on only several hundred rapidly expanded clones derived from non-depleted graft cells.

Library generation was performed with PCR. For sequencing, an Illumina HiSeq 2500 was employed. TCR library preparation used molecular barcoding, with unique molecular identifiers applied to normalize quantification of the TCRbeta repertoire. TCRdb reprocessing: public reads trimmed at Q25 with fastp, clones called with MiXCR, in-frame beta chains kept. Entries that share a CDR3 protein sequence are merged under the most common genes and DNA. Across this sample there are 600,000 to 800,000 distinct CDR3 sequences, with 10% to 15% seen only once. The ten most abundant clones make up about 0.79% of the sample. Taken with the paper, the label for treatment or condition translates to: allogeneic hematopoietic cell transplantation with graft depleted of TCRalphabeta T cells and CD19 B cells. The transplant recipients were children given TCRalphabeta/CD19-depleted allogeneic hematopoietic cell grafts. Trimming leaves V shorter by 4 bases and J shorter by 0 bases, with the junction holding 9 bases beyond the gene matches. The CDR3 holds 16 amino acids from the cysteine to the phenylalanine. The read is trimmed to its CDR3 DNA, 48 bases read in frame from base 1. The germline V gene specifies SGHRS as CDR1 and YFSETQ as CDR2.

This clonotype has more than one count but fewer than ten. Its antigen remains unidentified. No per-base quality is available; no much larger clone lies one base away. The sample was PBMCs, taken before TCRalphabeta/CD19-depleted stem cell transplant. The clonotype was recovered from a girl aged 2-9 years with congenital amegakaryocytic thrombocytopenia, due to receive a stem cell transplant. The rearranged segments are TRBV5-1 and TRBJ2-5; a stretch of 7 junction bases matches TRBD2. For the CDR3, the sequence is CASSPRLASYQETQYF. The sequence in DNA is TGCGCCAGCAGCCCGAGACTAGCCTCGTACCAAGAGACCCAGTACTTC.